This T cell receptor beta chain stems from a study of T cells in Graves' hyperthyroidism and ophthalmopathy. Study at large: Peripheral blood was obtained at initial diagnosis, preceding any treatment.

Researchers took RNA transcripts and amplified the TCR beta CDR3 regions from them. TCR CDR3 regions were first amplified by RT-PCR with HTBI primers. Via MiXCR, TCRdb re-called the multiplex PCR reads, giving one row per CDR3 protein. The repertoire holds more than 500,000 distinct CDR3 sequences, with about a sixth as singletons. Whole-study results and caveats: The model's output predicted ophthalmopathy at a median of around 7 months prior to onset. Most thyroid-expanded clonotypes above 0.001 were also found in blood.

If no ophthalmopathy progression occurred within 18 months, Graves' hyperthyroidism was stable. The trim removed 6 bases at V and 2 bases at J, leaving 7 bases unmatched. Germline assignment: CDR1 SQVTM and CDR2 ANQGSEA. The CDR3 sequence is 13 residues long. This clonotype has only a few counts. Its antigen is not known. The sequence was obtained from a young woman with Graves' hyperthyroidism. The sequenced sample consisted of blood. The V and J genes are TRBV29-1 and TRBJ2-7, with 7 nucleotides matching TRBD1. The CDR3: CSVWTGRPYEQYF. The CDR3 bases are TGCAGCGTCTGGACAGGTCGCCCCTACGAGCAGTACTTC.